The 25 T cell receptor beta chains below all came from one sample that was sequenced in a study of early T cells in non-severe SARS-CoV-2 infection. TCRdb called the 5' RACE reads again in MiXCR, with one record for every CDR3 protein. The sample has about 92,000 distinct CDR3 sequences, around 15% seen once; the top ten hold under 6.5%. Sequences were obtained from whole blood. The receptors originated from an adult who was a healthcare worker with PCR-confirmed SARS-CoV-2 infection or an uninfected control (not recorded which).

V is TRBV18 and J is TRBJ1-5; the D is unclear. Germline CDR1 is KGHSH and CDR2 is LQKENI. The CDR3 totals 15 residues. V lost 6 bases, J lost 2 bases, and 14 bases lay in between. CDR3 bases: TGTGCCAGCTCCCATTTGGGGTATGGCAATCAGCCCCAGCATTTT. It translates to CASSHLGYGNQPQHF.

Here the CDR3 reads CASRPGLAPGELFF. In nucleotides, the CDR3 is TGTGCCAGCAGGCCGGGACTAGCTCCCGGGGAGCTGTTTTTT. The V and J genes are TRBV28 and TRBJ2-2; 9 bases are a match to TRBD2. The junction had 5 bases not matched to a gene; V was cut back by 6 bases and J by 6 bases. The length of the CDR3 is 14 residues. Germline-derived CDR1 and CDR2 are MDHEN and SYDVKM.

J is TRBJ2-7 and V is TRBV6-6; either TRBD1 or TRBD2 may supply D (5 bases each). The V end was cut by 5 bases, the J end by 0 bases, with 8 bases between. Germline CDR1 reads MNHNY; CDR2 reads SVGAGI (reference sequence). The CDR3 sequence is 13 residues long. The CDR3 here is CASSGTSSYEQYF. For the CDR3, the DNA is TGTGCCAGCAGTGGGACGTCCTCCTACGAGCAGTACTTC.

This clonotype was seen at least ten times. The V call is TRBV11-2, the J call TRBJ2-7, with 7 bases aligning to TRBD1. The V gene's germline CDR1 is SGHAT and CDR2 FQNNGV. Germline trimming cut 5 bases from V and 4 bases from J; bases unmatched to any gene: 2. This CDR3 has 12 residues. The CDR3 protein is CASSPGGYEQYF. The CDR3 bases are TGTGCCAGCAGCCCAGGGGGATACGAGCAGTACTTC.

In this sample, this clonotype turned up many times. V gene TRBV5-4 combines with J gene TRBJ2-5; a possible D gene is TRBD2 (5 bases). V dropped 4 bases and J dropped 3 bases, with 19 bases sitting between them. The CDR3 spans 16 residues. Germline V CDR1 and CDR2: SGHNT, YYREEE (reference sequence). CDR3: CASSRLGKREEETQYF. The CDR3 nucleotides are TGTGCCAGCAGCCGGCTGGGGAAGAGGGAAGAAGAGACCCAGTACTTC.

This clonotype was found many times. The chain joins TRBV2 to TRBJ2-2; D possibly corresponds to TRBD1 (6 bases). Germline V gives CDR1 SNHLY, CDR2 FYNNEI. The CDR3 consists of 20 residues. Trimming stripped 7 bases from V and 6 bases from J, with 33 bases between. In DNA form, the CDR3 reads TGTGCCAGCACCAAATTCCTCAACCTTCGACAGGATTGGCGGCCCGGGGAGCTGTTTTTT. Protein product: CASTKFLNLRQDWRPGELFF.

The table lists this clonotype with a few counts. This chain uses TRBV6-2 or TRBV6-3 with TRBJ1-6; D not certain. The CDR3 is 16 residues long. CDR1 MNHEY and CDR2 SVGEGT come from the germline V gene. V was pared by 2 bases and J by 6 bases, with 14 bases between. CDR3 in DNA: TGTGCCAGCAGTTACCGGACCCCGGCCGGTAATTCACCCCTCCACTTT. It translates to CASSYRTPAGNSPLHF.

This clonotype was picked up a small number of times. The chain uses TRBV7-2 and TRBJ2-3; 10 positions match TRBD2. The CDR3 is 16 amino acids. V trimming: 7 bases; J trimming: 2 bases; junction bases outside the gene matches: 9. CDR1 is SGHTA and CDR2 is FQGNSA in the germline V gene. The DNA of the CDR3 is TGTGCCAGCAATAGGGTGCTAGCGGGGGCCACAGATACGCAGTATTTT. This sequence encodes CASNRVLAGATDTQYF.

The CDR3 nucleotides are TGCGCCAGCAGGACAGTCCAAGAGACCCAGTACTTC. Translated, it gives CASRTVQETQYF. The chain employs TRBV10-2 and TRBJ2-5; D is perhaps TRBD1 (5 bases). V gave up 6 bases and J gave up 1 base, with 6 bases separating them. The CDR3 is 12 residues long. CDR1 and CDR2 (germline): WSHSY, SAAADI.

The chain recombines TRBV3-1 with TRBJ1-5, with D perhaps matching TRBD1 (5 bases). Trimming took off 3 bases at V and 7 bases at J, with 16 bases between the two ends. The CDR3 extends over 15 amino acids. CDR1 and CDR2 (germline): LGHDT, YNNKEL (reference sequence). CDR3 sequence reads: CASSQGRVRTQPQHF. DNA for the CDR3: TGTGCCAGCAGCCAGGGCAGGGTACGCACGCAGCCCCAGCATTTT.

This clonotype was seen a few times. The rearrangement links TRBV28 to TRBJ1-1, with D perhaps TRBD1 (5 bases). This CDR3 comprises 15 residues. Germline V CDR1 and CDR2: MDHEN, SYDVKM. Trimming took off 4 bases at V and 0 bases at J, with 12 bases between the two ends. This CDR3 is CASSSPGWVNTEAFF. The CDR3 DNA reads TGTGCCAGCAGTTCACCAGGGTGGGTGAACACTGAAGCTTTCTTT.

This clonotype was picked up a small number of times. The CDR3 DNA is TGCAGCGTTGGGCAGAAGAACACTGAAGCTTTCTTT. Translated, it gives CSVGQKNTEAFF. The chain carries TRBV29-1 and TRBJ1-1, with D unclear. The V gene's germline CDR1 is SQVTM and CDR2 ANQGSEA. CDR3 length equals 12 residues. V lost 4 bases to trimming and J lost 1 base, with 7 bases between them.

The V gene is TRBV11-3, the J gene TRBJ2-7; D may be TRBD1 (7 bases). Germline V gives CDR1 SGHNT, CDR2 YENEEA. The CDR3 sequence is 16 residues long. The ends were cut back, 5 bases at V and 0 bases at J, with 17 bases in the middle. The CDR3 sequence is CASSPRGGGSSYEQYF. CDR3 bases: TGTGCCAGCAGCCCTCGTGGAGGGGGCAGCTCCTACGAGCAGTACTTC. The complete variable domain, with remaining parts taken from reference TRBV11-3 and TRBJ2-7, reads EAGVVQSPRYKIIEKKQPVAFWCNPISGHNTLYWYLQNLGQGPELLIRYENEEAVDDSQLPKDRFSAERLKGVDSTLKIQPAELGDSAVYLCASSPRGGGSSYEQYFGPGTRLTVT.

This clonotype was observed a handful of times. The chain links TRBV7-3 to TRBJ2-1, with D unresolved. Between the trimmed V and J ends, which lost 1 base and 2 bases, there was a span of 9 bases. In germline, CDR1 is SGHTA, CDR2 FQGTGA. The CDR3 has 15 amino acids. CDR3 nucleotide sequence: TGTGCCAGCAGCTTAAACGGCCAACCCTACAATGAGCAGTTCTTC. It translates to CASSLNGQPYNEQFF.

V is TRBV5-6 and J is TRBJ2-1; 8 bases fit TRBD2. The CDR3 contains 15 residues. The germline V gene has CDR1 SGHDT and CDR2 YYEEEE. V shed 0 bases, J shed 6 bases, and the junction held 5 bases outside the gene matches. CDR3 in DNA: TGTGCCAGCAGCTTGGGTAGCGGGGTCTTCAATGAGCAGTTCTTC. Amino acid sequence: CASSLGSGVFNEQFF.

The rearrangement joins TRBV7-2 to TRBJ2-7; 10 bases fit TRBD2. Trimming at V came to 6 bases and at J to 1 base, leaving 9 bases not matched to a gene. The length of the CDR3 is 16 residues. Germline loops: CDR1 SGHTA, CDR2 FQGNSA. The CDR3 DNA is TGTGCCAGCAGTCCGAGTAGCGGGGGGCAATCCTACGAGCAGTACTTC. This translates into CASSPSSGGQSYEQYF.

This clonotype was counted a few times. The chain combines TRBV6-2 or TRBV6-3 with TRBJ2-1, with 10 bases aligning to TRBD2. Germline trimming cut 6 bases from V and 0 bases from J; bases unmatched to any gene: 17. Germline CDR1 and CDR2: MNHEY and SVGEGT. The CDR3 contains 20 residues. DNA for the CDR3: TGTGCCAGCAGAGGGGGGAGACTAGCGGGCCTTATCGGCTCCTACAATGAGCAGTTCTTC. It translates to CASRGGRLAGLIGSYNEQFF.

The chain couples TRBV6-5 to TRBJ2-1; 8 bases are a match to TRBD2. Germline CDR1 reads MNHEY; CDR2 reads SVGAGI. The CDR3 is 17 amino acids. Unmatched junction bases numbered 14, after V lost 7 bases and J lost 3 bases. CDR3 sequence reads: CASKGDSAGANYNEQFF. The CDR3 bases are TGTGCCAGCAAAGGGGACTCAGCGGGGGCCAACTACAATGAGCAGTTCTTC.

Ten or more counts support this clonotype. J is TRBJ1-4 and V is TRBV12-3 or TRBV12-4; 7 bases fit TRBD1. This CDR3 has 14 residues. V dropped 7 bases and J dropped 4; count of bases not matched to a gene: 6. CDR3 sequence: CASTLTGYNEKLFF. Written as DNA, the CDR3 is TGTGCCAGCACCTTGACAGGGTATAATGAAAAACTGTTTTTT.

In its sample, this clonotype was seen many times. V and J are TRBV28 and TRBJ1-1, with a tentative D call TRBD1 (6 bases). V was cut by 6 bases and J by 1 base, with 15 bases left in between. Germline V CDR1 and CDR2: MDHEN, SYDVKM. This CDR3 has 15 residues. CDR3: CASSLGGRKNTEAFF. The DNA for the CDR3 is TGTGCCAGCAGCCTGGGGGGCAGGAAGAACACTGAAGCTTTCTTT. The full variable domain, completed using reference TRBV28 and TRBJ1-1, is DVKVTQSSRYLVKRTGEKVFLECVQDMDHENMFWYRQDPGLGLRLIYFSYDVKMKEKGDIPEGYSVSREKKERFSLILESASTNQTSMYLCASSLGGRKNTEAFFGQGTRLTVV.

This clonotype appeared many times. The chain has TRBV11-2 and TRBJ2-5; no clear D. There are 20 residues in the CDR3. CDR1 SGHAT and CDR2 FQNNGV come from the germline V gene. V was shortened by 5 bases and J by 1 base, with 29 bases between the two germline ends. For the CDR3, the DNA is TGTGCCAGCAGCCCCAATTCCGGGCCGACCAGACCGCCCTCCCAAGAGACCCAGTACTTC. Its translation: CASSPNSGPTRPPSQETQYF.

This clonotype was counted a few times. The chain links TRBV20-1 to TRBJ1-4; TRBD1 matches at 7 bases. The germline V gene encodes CDR1 DFQATT and CDR2 SNEGSKA (reference sequence). Trimming removed 6 bases from V and 2 bases from J; junction bases left unmatched: 6. This CDR3 has 14 residues. The CDR3 reads CSACRDSTNEKLFF. DNA for the CDR3: TGCAGTGCCTGCCGGGACAGTACTAATGAAAAACTGTTTTTT.

This clonotype was detected many times. One junction end does not reproduce the germline sequence, and a read error may be involved. V and J are TRBV9 and TRBJ1-1; the match to TRBD1 covers 8 bases. This CDR3 has 16 amino acids. The germline gives CDR1 SGDLS, CDR2 YYNGEE. CDR3 amino acids: CASSVASGQGITEVFF. Here the CDR3 DNA reads TGTGCCAGCAGCGTAGCCTCCGGACAGGGAATCACTGAAGTTTTCTTT.

This chain links TRBV4-3 with TRBJ2-1; perhaps TRBD2 as D (5 bases). The germline CDR1 and CDR2 sequences are LGHNA and YSLEER. The CDR3 length is 14 residues. V lost 3 bases and J 10 bases, leaving 16 bases between the germline ends. CDR3 loop: CASSHLPEGGEQFF. The CDR3 bases are TGCGCCAGCAGCCACCTACCCGAGGGCGGAGAGCAGTTCTTC.

This clonotype was counted ten times or more. This chain connects TRBV20-1 to TRBJ2-7; TRBD1 or TRBD2 may be the D gene (5 bases each). Per the germline V gene, CDR1 is DFQATT and CDR2 is SNEGSKA (reference sequence). The CDR3 length is 12 residues. The germline V and J ends were trimmed by 6 bases and 6 bases, with 15 bases remaining between them. As DNA, the CDR3 is TGCAGTGCCTCGGGGCCGGCCCTCGAGCAGTACTTC. As protein: CSASGPALEQYF.